This T cell receptor beta chain came from a study of blood T cell repertoires in COVID-19. As for the study in general: Italy, Spain and the United States were the sources of the convalescent and acute COVID-19 samples.

The repertoire was sequenced with immunoSEQ multiplex PCR; TCRdb's copy has only in-frame clones and lacks some. Here the sample spans hundreds of thousands of clones, just under 85% being singletons. Germline CDR1 and CDR2: MDHEN and SYDVKM. The CDR3 runs to 15 residues. V lost 8 bases to trimming and J lost 1 base, with 18 bases between them. The rearrangement uses TRBV28 and TRBJ2-7, with D maybe TRBD2 (6 bases). The receptor's source is an elderly woman with acute or convalescent COVID-19. Source material: peripheral blood. Written as DNA, the CDR3 is TGTGCCAGCGGGAGGTACAAAGGGCAGTCCTACGAGCAGTACTTC. This sequence encodes CASGRYKGQSYEQYF.